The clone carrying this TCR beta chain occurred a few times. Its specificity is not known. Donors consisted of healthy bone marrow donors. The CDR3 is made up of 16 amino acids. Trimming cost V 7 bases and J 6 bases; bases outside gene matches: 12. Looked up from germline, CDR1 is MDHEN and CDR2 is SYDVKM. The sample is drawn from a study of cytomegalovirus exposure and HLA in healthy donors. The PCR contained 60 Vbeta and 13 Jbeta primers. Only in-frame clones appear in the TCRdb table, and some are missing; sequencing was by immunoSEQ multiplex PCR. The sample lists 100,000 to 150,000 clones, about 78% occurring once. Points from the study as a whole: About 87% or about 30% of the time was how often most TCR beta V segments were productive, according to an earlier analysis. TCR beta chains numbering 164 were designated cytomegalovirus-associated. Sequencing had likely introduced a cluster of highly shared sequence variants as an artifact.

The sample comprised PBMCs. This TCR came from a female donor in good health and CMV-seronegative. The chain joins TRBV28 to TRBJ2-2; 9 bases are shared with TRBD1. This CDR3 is CASNPASWTGAGELFF. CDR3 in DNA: TGTGCCAGCAACCCCGCAAGCTGGACAGGGGCCGGGGAGCTGTTTTTT.